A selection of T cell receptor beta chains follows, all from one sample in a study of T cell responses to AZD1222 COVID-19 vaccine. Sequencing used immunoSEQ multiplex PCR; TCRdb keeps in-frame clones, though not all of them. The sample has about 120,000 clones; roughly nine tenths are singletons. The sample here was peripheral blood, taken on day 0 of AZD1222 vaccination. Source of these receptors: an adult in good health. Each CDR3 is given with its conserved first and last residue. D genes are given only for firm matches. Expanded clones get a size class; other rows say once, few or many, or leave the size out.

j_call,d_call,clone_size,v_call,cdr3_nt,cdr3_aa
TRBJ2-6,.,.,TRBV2,TGTGCCAGCATGAGGGGACAAGGGGGCTCTGGGGCCAACGTCCTGACTTTC,CASMRGQGGSGANVLTF
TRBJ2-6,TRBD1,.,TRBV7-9,TGTGCCAGCAGCCTAAGGACAGGAAGGGTTGGGGCCAACGTCCTGACTTTC,CASSLRTGRVGANVLTF
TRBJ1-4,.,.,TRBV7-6,TGTGCCAGCAGCAAGGCCGGGGAAAATGAAAAACTGTTTTTT,CASSKAGENEKLFF
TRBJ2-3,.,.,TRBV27,TGTGCCAGCAGTTTTCCCCCAGATACGCAGTATTTT,CASSFPPDTQYF
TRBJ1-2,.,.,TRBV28,TGTGCCAGCAGTTCGATGCAGGGCTACACCTTC,CASSSMQGYTF
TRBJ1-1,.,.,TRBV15,TGTGCCACCAGCAGAGAGAGTATGAACACTGAAGCTTTCTTT,CATSRESMNTEAFF
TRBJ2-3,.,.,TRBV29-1,TGCAGCGTCCGGACGAGCACAGATACGCAGTATTTT,CSVRTSTDTQYF
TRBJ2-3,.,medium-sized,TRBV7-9,TGTGCCAGCAGCACGCCCCGGGACGGCACAGATACGCAGTATTTT,CASSTPRDGTDTQYF
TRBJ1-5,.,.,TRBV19,TGTGCCAGTAGTGGGGGACACCTTACATATAGCAATCAGCCCCAGCATTTT,CASSGGHLTYSNQPQHF
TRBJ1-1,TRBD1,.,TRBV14,TGTGCCAGCAGCCATCTAGGGGGCGAGGGGACTGAAGCTTTCTTT,CASSHLGGEGTEAFF
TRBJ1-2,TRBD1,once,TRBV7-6,TGTGCCAGCAGTCTAGACAGGGGAGGTGGCTACACCTTC,CASSLDRGGGYTF
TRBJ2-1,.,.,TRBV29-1,TGCAGCGCCCTCCCGACGGGGCCGGGCTCCTACAATGAGCAGTTCTTC,CSALPTGPGSYNEQFF
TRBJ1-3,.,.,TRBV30,TGTGCCTGGAGTTCGGGATTTGCAGGAGGAGGAAACACCATATATTTT,CAWSSGFAGGGNTIYF
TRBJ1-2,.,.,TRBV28,TGTGCCACCATGTGGGGGGGGATTGATGGCTACACCTTC,CATMWGGIDGYTF
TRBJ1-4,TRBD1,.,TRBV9,TGTGCCAGCGGGACAGGTTATGAAAAACTGTTTTTT,CASGTGYEKLFF
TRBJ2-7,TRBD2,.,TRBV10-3,TGTGCCATCAGTGAAGCCGGGACTAGCGGGATTTACGAGCAGTACTTC,CAISEAGTSGIYEQYF
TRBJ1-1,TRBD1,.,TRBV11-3,TGTGCCAGCAGCTCCGGACAGGGCGGGGGCAACACTGAAGCTTTCTTT,CASSSGQGGGNTEAFF
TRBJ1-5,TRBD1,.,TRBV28,TGTGCCAGCAGAATCCGACAGGGGAGAAATAGCAATCAGCCCCAGCATTTT,CASRIRQGRNSNQPQHF
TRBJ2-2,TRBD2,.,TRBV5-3,TGTGCCAGAAGCTCGGGACTACCGAACACCGGGGAGCTGTTTTTT,CARSSGLPNTGELFF
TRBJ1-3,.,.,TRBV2,TGTGCCAGCAGTGCAGGGAGCTCTGGAAACACCATATATTTT,CASSAGSSGNTIYF
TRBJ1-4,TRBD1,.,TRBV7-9,TGTGCCAGCAGCTCCGGGACAGGGGACGAAAAACTGTTTTTT,CASSSGTGDEKLFF
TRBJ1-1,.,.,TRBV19,TGTGCCAGTAGTATTGGGGCGGAAGCTTTCTTT,CASSIGAEAFF
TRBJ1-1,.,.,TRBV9,TGTGCCAGCAGCGAGCACACAGGGTCCGGAGACACTGAAGCTTTCTTT,CASSEHTGSGDTEAFF
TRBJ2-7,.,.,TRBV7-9,TGTGCCAGCAGCTTTATACGCTTTGAATTGGGGGACGGTTACGAGCAGTACTTC,CASSFIRFELGDGYEQYF
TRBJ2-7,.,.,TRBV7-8,TGTGCCAGCAGCTGGCCCCCCGGTCTCTACGAGCAGTACTTC,CASSWPPGLYEQYF
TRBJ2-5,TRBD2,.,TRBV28,TGTGCCACCTTAGCGGGAGTGCAAGAGACCCAGTACTTC,CATLAGVQETQYF
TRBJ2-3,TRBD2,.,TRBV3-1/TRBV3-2,TGTGCCAGCAGCCTAGGACTAGCGGGGGGGAGCACAGATACGCAGTATTTT,CASSLGLAGGSTDTQYF
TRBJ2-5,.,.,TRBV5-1,TGCGCCAGCAGCGCGGGACCGCAAGAGACCCAGTACTTC,CASSAGPQETQYF
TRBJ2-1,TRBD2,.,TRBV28,TGTGCCAGCAGCCAATTAGGGTCTAGCGGGGGGAGGGCTGGCTACAATGAGCAGTTCTTC,CASSQLGSSGGRAGYNEQFF
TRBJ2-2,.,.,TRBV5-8,TGTGCCAGCAGCTTGTTTTTAGCGACGAACACCGGGGAGCTGTTTTTT,CASSLFLATNTGELFF
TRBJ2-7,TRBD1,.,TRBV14,TGTGCCAGCAGCCGACGATACGGACAGGGTCTTAGTTACGAGCAGTACTTC,CASSRRYGQGLSYEQYF
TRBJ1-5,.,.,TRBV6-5,TGTGCCGTACAGGGAATATCGGGTCAGCCCCAGCATTTT,CAVQGISGQPQHF
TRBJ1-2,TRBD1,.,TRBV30,TGTGCCTGGAGTTTTACAGGGGCCATCTATGGCTACACCTTC,CAWSFTGAIYGYTF
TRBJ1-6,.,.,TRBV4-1,TGCGCCAGCAGCCACAGACCTATTAATAATTCACCCCTCCACTTT,CASSHRPINNSPLHF
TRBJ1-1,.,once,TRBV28,TGTGCCACCATACAGGCGGAGTACACTGAAGCTTTCTTT,CATIQAEYTEAFF
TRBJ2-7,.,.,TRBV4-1,TGCGCCAGCAGCCATCTACAGGGCTACGAGCAGTACTTC,CASSHLQGYEQYF
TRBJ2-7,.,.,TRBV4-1,TGCGCCAGCAGCCAAGTGAGGGATCCTTCCTACGAGCAGTACTTC,CASSQVRDPSYEQYF
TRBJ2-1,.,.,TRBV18,TGTGCCAGCTCACTGGGCCCGAGGAATGAGCAGTTCTTC,CASSLGPRNEQFF
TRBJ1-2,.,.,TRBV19,TGTGCCAGTAGCGGGGGGATCGGCTACACCTTC,CASSGGIGYTF